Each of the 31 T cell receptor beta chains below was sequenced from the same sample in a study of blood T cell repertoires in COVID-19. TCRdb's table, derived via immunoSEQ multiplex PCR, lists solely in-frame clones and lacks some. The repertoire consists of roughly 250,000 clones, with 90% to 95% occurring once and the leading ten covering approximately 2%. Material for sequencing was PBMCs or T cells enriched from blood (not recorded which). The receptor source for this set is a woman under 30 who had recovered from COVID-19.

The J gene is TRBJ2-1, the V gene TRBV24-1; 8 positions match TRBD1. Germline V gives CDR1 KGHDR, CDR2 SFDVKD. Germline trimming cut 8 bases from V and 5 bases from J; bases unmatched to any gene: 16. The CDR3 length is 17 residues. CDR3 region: CATTPTPGQAVNNEQFF. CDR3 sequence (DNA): TGTGCCACCACCCCGACACCGGGACAGGCGGTGAACAATGAGCAGTTCTTC.

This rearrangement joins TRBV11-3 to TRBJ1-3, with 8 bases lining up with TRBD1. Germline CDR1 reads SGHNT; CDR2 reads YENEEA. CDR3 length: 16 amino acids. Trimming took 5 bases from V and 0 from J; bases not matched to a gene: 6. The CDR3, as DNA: TGTGCCAGCAGCCCCAGCGACAGGGGCTCTGGAAACACCATATATTTT. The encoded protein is CASSPSDRGSGNTIYF.

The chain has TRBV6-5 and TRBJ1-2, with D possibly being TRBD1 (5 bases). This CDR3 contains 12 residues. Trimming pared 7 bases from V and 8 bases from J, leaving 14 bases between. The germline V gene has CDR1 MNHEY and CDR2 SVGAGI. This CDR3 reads CASTWGDYGYTF. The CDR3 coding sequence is TGTGCCAGCACGTGGGGGGATTACGGCTACACCTTC.

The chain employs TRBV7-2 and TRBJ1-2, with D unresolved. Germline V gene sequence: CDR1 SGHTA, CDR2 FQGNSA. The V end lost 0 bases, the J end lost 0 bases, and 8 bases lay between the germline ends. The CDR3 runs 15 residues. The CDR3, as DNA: TGTGCCAGCAGCTTAGCGGGCCTCACTAACTATGGCTACACCTTC. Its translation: CASSLAGLTNYGYTF.

CDR3 loop: CASNLAGAEQYF. In DNA, the CDR3 is TGTGCCAGCAATCTAGCGGGAGCCGAGCAGTACTTC. This sequence joins TRBV6-5 and TRBJ2-7, with 10 bases aligning to TRBD2. This CDR3 has 12 amino acids. Germline V gives CDR1 MNHEY, CDR2 SVGAGI. Trimming removed 7 bases from V and 6 bases from J; junction bases left unmatched: 3.

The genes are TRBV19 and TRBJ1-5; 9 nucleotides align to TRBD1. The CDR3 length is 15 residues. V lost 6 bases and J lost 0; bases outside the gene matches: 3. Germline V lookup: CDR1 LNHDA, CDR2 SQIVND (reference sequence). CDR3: CASRGQGVSNQPQHF. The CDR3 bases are TGTGCCAGTAGGGGACAGGGTGTTAGCAATCAGCCCCAGCATTTT.

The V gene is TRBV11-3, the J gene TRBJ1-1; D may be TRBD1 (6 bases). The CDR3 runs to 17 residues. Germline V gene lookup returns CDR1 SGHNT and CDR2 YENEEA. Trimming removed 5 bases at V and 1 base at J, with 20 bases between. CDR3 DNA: TGTGCCAGCAGCCTACTCAAGCGTGGGGGCCCGAACACTGAAGCTTTCTTT. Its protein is CASSLLKRGGPNTEAFF.

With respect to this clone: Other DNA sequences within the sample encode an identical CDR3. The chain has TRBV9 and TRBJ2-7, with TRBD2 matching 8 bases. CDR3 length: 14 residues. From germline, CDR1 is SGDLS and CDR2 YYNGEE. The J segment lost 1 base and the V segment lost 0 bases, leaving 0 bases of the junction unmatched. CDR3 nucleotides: TGTGCCAGCAGCGTAGGACTAGCGTCCTACGAGCAGTACTTC. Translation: CASSVGLASYEQYF.

The CDR3 loop is CASSDGDRGREPQHF. DNA of the CDR3: TGTGCCAGCAGTGATGGGGACAGGGGAAGGGAGCCCCAGCATTTT. The chain recombines TRBV2 with TRBJ1-5; TRBD1 agrees at 10 bases. Germline V gene data show CDR1 as SNHLY and CDR2 as FYNNEI. V was pared by 3 bases and J by 8 bases, with 7 bases of the junction left unmatched. The CDR3 totals 15 residues.

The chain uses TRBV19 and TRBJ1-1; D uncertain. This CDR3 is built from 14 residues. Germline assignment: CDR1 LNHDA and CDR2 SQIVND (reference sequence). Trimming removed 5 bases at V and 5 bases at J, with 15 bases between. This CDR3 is CASSLAGRMTEAFF. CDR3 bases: TGTGCCAGTAGTCTGGCAGGCCGCATGACTGAAGCTTTCTTT.

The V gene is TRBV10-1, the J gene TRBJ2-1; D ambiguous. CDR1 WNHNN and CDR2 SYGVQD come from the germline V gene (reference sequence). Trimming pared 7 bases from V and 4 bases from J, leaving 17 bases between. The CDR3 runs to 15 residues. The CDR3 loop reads CASINPLRSYNEQFF. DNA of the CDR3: TGCGCCAGCATAAACCCCCTTAGGAGTTACAATGAGCAGTTCTTC.

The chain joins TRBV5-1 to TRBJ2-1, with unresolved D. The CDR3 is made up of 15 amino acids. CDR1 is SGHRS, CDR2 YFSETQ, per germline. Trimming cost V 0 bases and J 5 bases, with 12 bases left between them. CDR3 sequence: CASSLATGFDNEQFF. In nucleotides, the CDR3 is TGCGCCAGCAGCTTGGCGACCGGGTTCGACAATGAGCAGTTCTTC. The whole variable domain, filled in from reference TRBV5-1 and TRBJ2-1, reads KAGVTQTPRYLIKTRGQQVTLSCSPISGHRSVSWYQQTPGQGLQFLFEYFSETQRNKGNFPGRFSGRQFSNSRSEMNVSTLELGDSALYLCASSLATGFDNEQFFGPGTRLTVL.

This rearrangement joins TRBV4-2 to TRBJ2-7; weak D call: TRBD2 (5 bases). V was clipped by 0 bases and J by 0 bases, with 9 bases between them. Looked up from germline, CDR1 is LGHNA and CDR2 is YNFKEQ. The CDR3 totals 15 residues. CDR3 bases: TGTGCCAGCAGCCAAGATTACGGGGACTCCTACGAGCAGTACTTC. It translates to CASSQDYGDSYEQYF.

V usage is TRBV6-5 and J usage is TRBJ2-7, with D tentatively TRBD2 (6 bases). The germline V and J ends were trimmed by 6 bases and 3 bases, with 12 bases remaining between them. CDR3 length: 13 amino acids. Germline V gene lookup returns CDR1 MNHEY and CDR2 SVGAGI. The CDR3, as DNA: TGTGCCAGCAGCGAGGGGACTTTCTACGAGCAGTACTTC. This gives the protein CASSEGTFYEQYF.

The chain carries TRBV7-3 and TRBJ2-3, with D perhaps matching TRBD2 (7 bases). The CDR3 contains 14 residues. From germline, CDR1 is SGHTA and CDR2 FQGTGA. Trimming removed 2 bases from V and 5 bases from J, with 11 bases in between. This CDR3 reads CASSLAGAGDTQYF. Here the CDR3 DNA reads TGTGCCAGCAGCTTAGCGGGGGCTGGAGATACGCAGTATTTT.

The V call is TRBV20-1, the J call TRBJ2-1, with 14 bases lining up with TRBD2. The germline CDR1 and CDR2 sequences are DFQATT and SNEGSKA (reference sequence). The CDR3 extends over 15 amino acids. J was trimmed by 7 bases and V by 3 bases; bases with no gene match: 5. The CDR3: CSASGTSGGANEQFF. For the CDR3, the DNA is TGCAGTGCTAGTGGGACTAGCGGGGGAGCAAATGAGCAGTTCTTC.

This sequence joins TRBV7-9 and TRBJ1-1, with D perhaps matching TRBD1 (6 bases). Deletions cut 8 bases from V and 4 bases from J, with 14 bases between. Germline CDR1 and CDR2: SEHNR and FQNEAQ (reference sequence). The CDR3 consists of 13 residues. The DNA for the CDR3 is TGTGCCAGCTCGAAGGGGGTGGGCACTGAAGCTTTCTTT. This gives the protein CASSKGVGTEAFF.

The CDR3 DNA follows: TGTGCCAGCAGTGATTGGTCAGGGCGGGAGCAGTACTTC. Translated, it gives CASSDWSGREQYF. The V call is TRBV25-1, the J call TRBJ2-7, with D possibly TRBD1 on 5 matching bases. There are 13 residues in the CDR3. V lost 3 bases, J lost 7 bases, and 13 bases lay in between. Germline lookup yields CDR1 MGHDK and CDR2 SYGVNS.

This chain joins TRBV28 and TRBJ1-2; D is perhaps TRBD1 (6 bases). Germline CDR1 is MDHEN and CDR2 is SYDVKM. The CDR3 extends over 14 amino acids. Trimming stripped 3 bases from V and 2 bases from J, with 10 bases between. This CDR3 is CASSFFGQNYGYTF. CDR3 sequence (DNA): TGTGCCAGCAGTTTTTTCGGACAGAACTATGGCTACACCTTC.

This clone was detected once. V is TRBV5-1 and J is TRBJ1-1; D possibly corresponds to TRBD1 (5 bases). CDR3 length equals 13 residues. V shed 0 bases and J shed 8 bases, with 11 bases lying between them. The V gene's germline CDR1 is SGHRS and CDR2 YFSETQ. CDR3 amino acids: CASSLGQGREAFF. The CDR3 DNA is TGCGCCAGCAGCTTGGGGCAGGGCAGGGAAGCTTTCTTT.

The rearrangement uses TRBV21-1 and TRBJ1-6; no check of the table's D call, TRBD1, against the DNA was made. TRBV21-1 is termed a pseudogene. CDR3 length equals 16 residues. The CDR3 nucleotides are TGTGCCAGCAGCGCTCGAGGACAGGGAAAAAATTCACCCCTCCACTTT. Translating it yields CASSARGQGKNSPLHF.

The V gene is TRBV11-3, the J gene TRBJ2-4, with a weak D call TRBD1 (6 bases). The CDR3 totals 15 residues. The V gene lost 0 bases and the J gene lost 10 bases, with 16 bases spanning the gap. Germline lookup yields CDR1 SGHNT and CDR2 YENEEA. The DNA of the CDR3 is TGTGCCAGCAGCTTAGATCTGGACAGTAGATCTATTCAGTACTTC. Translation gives CASSLDLDSRSIQYF.

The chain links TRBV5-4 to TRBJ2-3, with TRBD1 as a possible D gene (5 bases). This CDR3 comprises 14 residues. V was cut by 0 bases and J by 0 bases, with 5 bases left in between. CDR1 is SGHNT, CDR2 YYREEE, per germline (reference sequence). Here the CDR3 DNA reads TGTGCCAGCAGCTTGGACAGGAGCACAGATACGCAGTATTTT. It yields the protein CASSLDRSTDTQYF.

CDR3 sequence reads: CASSWGHGEAFF. CDR3 DNA sequence: TGTGCCAGCAGCTGGGGGCACGGCGAAGCTTTCTTT. The chain uses TRBV11-2 and TRBJ1-1; D possibly corresponds to TRBD1 (6 bases). Trimming took off 4 bases at V and 8 bases at J, with 11 bases between the two ends. The CDR3 runs 12 residues. Per the germline V gene, CDR1 is SGHAT and CDR2 is FQNNGV.

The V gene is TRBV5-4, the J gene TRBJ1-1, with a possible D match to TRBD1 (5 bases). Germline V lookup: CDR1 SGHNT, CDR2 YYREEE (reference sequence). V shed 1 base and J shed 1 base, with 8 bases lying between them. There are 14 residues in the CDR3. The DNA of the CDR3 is TGTGCCAGCAGCTTGTGGCAGGGGAACACTGAAGCTTTCTTT. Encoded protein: CASSLWQGNTEAFF.

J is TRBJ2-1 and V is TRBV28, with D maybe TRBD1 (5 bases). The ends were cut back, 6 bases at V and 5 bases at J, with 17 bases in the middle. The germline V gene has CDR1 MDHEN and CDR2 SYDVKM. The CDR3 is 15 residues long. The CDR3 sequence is CASSPMGQNDNEQFF. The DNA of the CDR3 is TGTGCCAGCAGCCCTATGGGGCAGAACGACAATGAGCAGTTCTTC.

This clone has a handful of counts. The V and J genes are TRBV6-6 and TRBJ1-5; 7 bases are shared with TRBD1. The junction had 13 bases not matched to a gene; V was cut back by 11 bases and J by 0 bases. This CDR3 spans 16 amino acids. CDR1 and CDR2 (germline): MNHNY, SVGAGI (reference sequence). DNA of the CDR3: TGTGCCGGGACCAGGGGGACCCCTTTTAGCAATCAGCCCCAGCATTTT. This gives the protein CAGTRGTPFSNQPQHF.

The CDR3 coding sequence is TGTGCCAGCAGCCTCCTTAGTTATGGCTACACCTTC. Translating it yields CASSLLSYGYTF. This chain uses TRBV11-3 with TRBJ1-2, with D unresolved. Germline values: CDR1 SGHNT, CDR2 YENEEA. Deletions cut 5 bases from V and 5 bases from J, with 9 bases between. The CDR3 has 12 amino acids. Full variable domain (remainder filled in from reference TRBV11-3 and TRBJ1-2): EAGVVQSPRYKIIEKKQPVAFWCNPISGHNTLYWYLQNLGQGPELLIRYENEEAVDDSQLPKDRFSAERLKGVDSTLKIQPAELGDSAVYLCASSLLSYGYTFGSGTRLTVV.

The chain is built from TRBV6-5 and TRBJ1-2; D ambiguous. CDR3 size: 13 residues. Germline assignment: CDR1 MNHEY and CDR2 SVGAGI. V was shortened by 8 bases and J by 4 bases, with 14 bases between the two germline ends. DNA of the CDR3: TGTGCCAGCTCGGGCGGGAACACCTATGGCTACACCTTC. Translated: CASSGGNTYGYTF.

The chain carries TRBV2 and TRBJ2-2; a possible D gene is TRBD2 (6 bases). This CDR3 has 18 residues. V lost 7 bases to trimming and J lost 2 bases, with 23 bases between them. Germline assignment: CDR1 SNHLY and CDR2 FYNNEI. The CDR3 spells CASKNGRGGVINTGELFF. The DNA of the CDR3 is TGTGCCAGCAAGAACGGCCGGGGAGGAGTTATTAACACCGGGGAGCTGTTTTTT.

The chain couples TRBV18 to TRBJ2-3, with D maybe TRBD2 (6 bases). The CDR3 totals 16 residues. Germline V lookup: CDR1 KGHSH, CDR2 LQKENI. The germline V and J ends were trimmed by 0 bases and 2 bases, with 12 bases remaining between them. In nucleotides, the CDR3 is TGTGCCAGCTCACCACCGGGGGGACGGGTCACAGATACGCAGTATTTT. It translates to CASSPPGGRVTDTQYF.